This entry is about one T cell receptor (beta chain). The antigen is not known. Without the conserved terminal phenylalanine or tryptophan, this CDR3 likely stems from a read error. The sample belongs to a study of tumor-infiltrating lymphocytes in primary liver carcinoma. Study details: These were node-negative, non-metastatic T1-T3 tumors of roughly 4 to 10 cm. Broader study findings: Merely some 7.5-25% of top clones spanned all five tumor regions. Paired tumor-adjacent and tumor-blood samples overlapped less than tumor region pairs did.

CDR1 is LGHNA, CDR2 YSLEER, per germline. CDR3 size: 13 residues. From unsorted bulk tissue weighing 20-30 mg, DNA and RNA were co-extracted. Separate regions, five per tumor, were sampled. Making TCR beta cDNA involved approximately 530 ng total RNA and a constant-region primer. Three nested multiplex PCR rounds, a slightly modified ARM-PCR, produced the libraries for TCR beta. It was with TRBV1-TRBV30 forward primers and a C-beta reverse primer that the first two PCR rounds were run, at around 10 cycles each. MiXCR, run by TCRdb on the multiplex PCR reads, gives a single entry per CDR3 protein. The table lists approximately 190,000 distinct CDR3 sequences, approximately 86% of them singletons.

Sequencing was performed on tumor tissue from primary liver carcinoma. The receptor's source is a man in his forties with primary liver carcinoma and hepatitis B virus infection. This chain uses TRBV4-3 with TRBJ1-1; unclear D gene. The chain's CDR3 is CASNQKSNTEAFL. The CDR3 nucleotides are TGCGCCAGCAACCAAAAAAGTAACACTGAAGCTTTCCTT.